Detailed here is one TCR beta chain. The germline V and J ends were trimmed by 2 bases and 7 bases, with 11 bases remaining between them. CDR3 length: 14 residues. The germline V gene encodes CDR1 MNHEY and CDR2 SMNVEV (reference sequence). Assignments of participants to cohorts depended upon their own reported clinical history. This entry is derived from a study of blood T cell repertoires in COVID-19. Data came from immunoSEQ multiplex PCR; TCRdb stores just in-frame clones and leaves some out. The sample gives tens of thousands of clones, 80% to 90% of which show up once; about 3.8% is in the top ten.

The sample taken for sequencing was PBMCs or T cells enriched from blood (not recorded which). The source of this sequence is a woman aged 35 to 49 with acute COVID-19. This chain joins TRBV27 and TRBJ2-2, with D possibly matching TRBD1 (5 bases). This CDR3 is CASSLSQGIGELFF. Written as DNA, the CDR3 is TGTGCCAGCAGTTTAAGCCAGGGAATCGGGGAGCTGTTTTTT.